Given below is one T cell receptor beta chain in context. This clone's antigen is unknown. Per-nucleotide qualities are absent, and no much larger clonotype sits a single base away. The data stem from a study of blood T cell repertoires in COVID-19 (dated by TCRdb to 2018 to 2020). For the wider study: Samples covering the acute and convalescent phases of COVID-19 were provided by collaborators in the United States, Italy and Spain. HLA class I and class II types, where available, came from metadata supplied by the sample provider rather than from assay-based typing. The sample metadata nearly always contained a de-identified subject ID, COVID-19 status, age in years and sex. Deeply sampled blood TCRbeta repertoires from subjects exposed to, actively infected with, or recovered from COVID-19 were included in the dataset. The samples were drawn from two sources: the first 160 participants of the ongoing ImmuneRACE study, and 1,200 or so subjects contributed by 6 global collaborators. A freely available public database, intended as a resource for researchers studying the immune response to SARS-CoV-2, is where the repertoires were released. The prospective study material was composed of cDNA or gDNA derived from T cells, B-cell-depleted T cells, or PBMCs. Overall study outcomes, separate from this receptor: Clinical and demographic metadata were provided uncurated, with the amount varying by source and participant.

Trimmed from V: 1 base; trimmed from J: 2 bases; junction bases lacking a gene match: 6. Per the germline V gene, SGHVS is the CDR1 and FQNEAQ is the CDR2. The CDR3 contains 16 residues, cysteine and phenylalanine counted. Just CDR3 DNA is preserved here, 48 bases in frame from base 1. TCRbeta CDR3 regions were amplified from genomic DNA by means of the immunoSEQ Assay, a bias-controlled multiplex PCR. Turning to the authors' computational methods: Nucleated cell counts per sample were estimated from amplification of reference gene primers within the assay. To quantify the absolute abundance of each unique TCRbeta CDR3 rearrangement, sequence reads were collapsed and filtered. For each sample, productive Simpson clonality was calculated by taking the square root of Simpson's diversity index across productive rearrangements. Entries here come from immuneACCESS through TCRdb and include only in-frame sequences with V and J called. Some clones fail to appear in such tables; in the studies checked, an unresolved V gene covers under half of the shortfall, and the cause of the remainder is unknown. V and J calls plus clone size are reproduced from that table; the DNA served to infer D and trimming. In this sample the table shows 190,000 or so clones, 87% of which occur a single time. The ten largest make up about 0.95% of the sample.

A second Seattle source provided samples from volunteer blood donors who had recovered from COVID-19. Whole blood was collected in K2EDTA tubes by collaborating institutions according to the institutions' own protocols. For TCRbeta analysis, collaborators shipped samples as frozen whole blood, isolated PBMCs, or DNA extracted from either of those sample types. This chain joins TRBV7-8 to TRBJ2-5, with 8 bases in between that match TRBD2. Sequencing was carried out using peripheral blood. The TCR sequence derives from a woman aged 18-29 years who had recovered from COVID-19. The CDR3 amino acid sequence is: CASSLVVAGRQETQYF. The DNA sequence is as follows: TGTGCCAGCAGCTTAGTGGTAGCGGGGAGACAAGAGACCCAGTACTTC.